This T cell receptor (beta chain) was documented in a study of control samples from healthy donors and cancer patients. V was pared by 4 bases and J by 1 base, with 4 bases of the junction left unmatched. Germline CDR1 reads SGHNT; CDR2 reads YYREEE (reference sequence). The CDR3 has 15 amino acids. Data came from immunoSEQ multiplex PCR; TCRdb stores just in-frame clones and leaves some out. There are approximately 14,000 clones in the sample; about 72% occur only once, and about a sixth lies in the top ten. The chain combines TRBV5-4 with TRBJ2-2; 7 nucleotides align to TRBD1. Sequenced sample: formalin-fixed, paraffin-embedded tissue. The sequence derives from a female donor with lung cancer. CDR3 residues: CASSANRGNTGELFF. CDR3 in DNA: TGTGCCAGCAGCGCAAACAGGGGGAACACCGGGGAGCTGTTTTTT.